The rows below give T cell receptor beta chains drawn from one sample of a study of regulatory T cells in long-lasting Graves disease. TCRdb re-called the multiplex PCR reads with MiXCR, one entry per CDR3 protein. The sample lists roughly 440,000 distinct CDR3 sequences; around 17% were seen once. These sequences were also reported in another study, on T cells in Graves' hyperthyroidism and ophthalmopathy.

Sequencing was performed on peripheral blood mononuclear cells (PBMCs), taken at new diagnosis, from a patient treated with antithyroid drugs. These receptors came from a woman aged 18-30 years with Graves disease. Both conserved end residues are part of each CDR3. A D gene is named only where the DNA matches it firmly. A clone size is listed for some rows: how often the clone was seen (once, few, many), or a class if it is expanded.

size: many; V: TRBV6-2/TRBV6-3; J: TRBJ2-1; D: TRBD2; DNA: TGTGCCAGCAGTTACAGCGGGGTGAGCTCCTACAATGAGCAGTTCTTC; CDR3: CASSYSGVSSYNEQFF
size: many; V: TRBV7-2; J: TRBJ2-3; D: TRBD2; DNA: TGTGCCAGCAGCTTAGATAGGACTAGCGGGAGGGCCTTTCCTGCTACGCAGTATTTT; CDR3: CASSLDRTSGRAFPATQYF
size: many; V: TRBV28; J: TRBJ2-5; D: -; DNA: TGTGCCAGCAGTGCGGCCAGGGAAGAGACCCAGTACTTC; CDR3: CASSAAREETQYF
size: -; V: TRBV7-9; J: TRBJ1-1; D: -; DNA: TGTGCCAGCAGCTTCGGGGGGGGTGGTGAAGCTTTCTTT; CDR3: CASSFGGGGEAFF
size: few; V: TRBV9; J: TRBJ2-5; D: -; DNA: TGTGCCAGCAGCGTAGGAACTAGCAGGAGGGGTCAAGAGACCCAGTACTTC; CDR3: CASSVGTSRRGQETQYF
size: -; V: TRBV12-3/TRBV12-4; J: TRBJ1-3; D: TRBD1; DNA: TGTGCCAGCAGTTTAAGGGGGCTCTCTGGAAACACCATATATTTT; CDR3: CASSLRGLSGNTIYF
size: -; V: TRBV24-1; J: TRBJ1-2; D: -; DNA: TGTGCCACCAGTTTACGGGAGAACTATGGCTACACCTTC; CDR3: CATSLRENYGYTF
size: few; V: TRBV18; J: TRBJ2-7; D: -; DNA: TGTGCCAGCTCACCCGCCGGAGGGACCTCAACCTACGAGCAGTACTTC; CDR3: CASSPAGGTSTYEQYF
size: -; V: TRBV7-6; J: TRBJ1-3; D: -; DNA: TGTGCCAGCAGCCCCGAGGCCGGAAACACCATATATTTT; CDR3: CASSPEAGNTIYF
size: few; V: TRBV4-2; J: TRBJ2-3; D: -; DNA: TGTGCCAGCAGCCAAGTGGGAGAAGGCGCCGAGGAGGATACGCAGTATTTT; CDR3: CASSQVGEGAEEDTQYF
size: many; V: TRBV24-1; J: TRBJ2-1; D: TRBD1; DNA: TGTGCCACCAGTGATTTGGCAACCGGGACAGGGAACAATGAGCAGTTCTTC; CDR3: CATSDLATGTGNNEQFF
size: few; V: TRBV27; J: TRBJ1-6; D: TRBD1; DNA: TGTGCCAGCAGTTTAGACAGGGGGCCTTCACCCCTCCACTTT; CDR3: CASSLDRGPSPLHF
size: -; V: TRBV5-6; J: TRBJ1-1; D: -; DNA: TGTGCCAGCAGCTTGATAGGGGCCGGCAGAGGGAACACTGAAGCTTTCTTT; CDR3: CASSLIGAGRGNTEAFF
size: many; V: TRBV11-2; J: TRBJ1-1; D: -; DNA: TGTGCCAGCAGCCGGAAGGGTGACACTGAAGCTTTCTTT; CDR3: CASSRKGDTEAFF
size: few; V: TRBV6-1; J: TRBJ2-7; D: TRBD2; DNA: TGTGCCAGCAAAAGGGTAGCGGGGCCTCTAGACTACGAGCAGTACTTC; CDR3: CASKRVAGPLDYEQYF
size: -; V: TRBV18; J: TRBJ2-4; D: -; DNA: TGTGCCAGCTCACCACCGGGGCCGAAAAACATTCAGTACTTC; CDR3: CASSPPGPKNIQYF
size: many; V: TRBV29-1; J: TRBJ2-5; D: -; DNA: TGCAGCGGAACAGGGATGGGAGAGACCCAGTACTTC; CDR3: CSGTGMGETQYF
size: many; V: TRBV6-5; J: TRBJ2-7; D: -; DNA: TGTGCCAGCAGTTACATGGGTAAGGATTGGCAGTACTTC; CDR3: CASSYMGKDWQYF
size: many; V: TRBV20-1; J: TRBJ2-1; D: TRBD2; DNA: TGCAGTGCTAGAGATGAAACAGGACTAGCGGGAGTCCAGGAGCAGTTCTTC; CDR3: CSARDETGLAGVQEQFF
size: many; V: TRBV7-3; J: TRBJ2-5; D: TRBD1; DNA: TGTGCCAGCAGCTTGACAGGGTTAGGAGAGACCCAGTACTTC; CDR3: CASSLTGLGETQYF
size: -; V: TRBV2; J: TRBJ1-2; D: TRBD1; DNA: TGTGCCAGCAGTGGTCAGGGGGCCGCTCGGGCTAACTATGGCTACACCTTC; CDR3: CASSGQGAARANYGYTF
size: -; V: TRBV6-1; J: TRBJ1-2; D: -; DNA: TGTGCCAGCATAGGCTTAGTCCTTCACTATGGCTACACCTTC; CDR3: CASIGLVLHYGYTF
size: -; V: TRBV9; J: TRBJ2-1; D: -; DNA: TGTGCCAGCAGCGAACGGGATCTCTCCTACAATGAGCAGTTCTTC; CDR3: CASSERDLSYNEQFF
size: many; V: TRBV10-3; J: TRBJ1-1; D: -; DNA: TGTGCCATCAGTGAGATGATGAACACTGAAGCTTTCTTT; CDR3: CAISEMMNTEAFF
size: many; V: TRBV7-2; J: TRBJ2-1; D: -; DNA: TGTGCCAGCAGCCCTAATACACCTGAGCAGTTCTTC; CDR3: CASSPNTPEQFF
size: -; V: TRBV5-4; J: TRBJ2-2; D: TRBD1; DNA: TGTGCCAGCAGCGAGGACAGGAAGAACACCGGGGAGCTGTTTTTT; CDR3: CASSEDRKNTGELFF
size: many; V: TRBV6-1; J: TRBJ2-7; D: TRBD2; DNA: TGTGCCAGCACCTCCGGAGCGGGACTAGCGGGAGGGATGTACGAGCAGTACTTC; CDR3: CASTSGAGLAGGMYEQYF
size: few; V: TRBV7-9; J: TRBJ2-7; D: TRBD2; DNA: TGTGCCAGCAGCCCCGGGGGGGACTCCTACGAGCAGTACTTC; CDR3: CASSPGGDSYEQYF
size: -; V: TRBV12-3/TRBV12-4; J: TRBJ2-1; D: -; DNA: TGTGCCAGCAGGGGTACCCACAATGAGCAGTTCTTC; CDR3: CASRGTHNEQFF
size: -; V: TRBV28; J: TRBJ1-4; D: -; DNA: TGTGCCAGCAGTCCTCCAGGGACCCCAACTAATGAAAAACTGTTTTTT; CDR3: CASSPPGTPTNEKLFF
size: -; V: TRBV4-1; J: TRBJ2-3; D: TRBD2; DNA: TGCGCCAGCAGCCAAGTATCCCTAGCGGATGCGGATACGCAGTATTTT; CDR3: CASSQVSLADADTQYF
size: many; V: TRBV27; J: TRBJ2-3; D: -; DNA: TGTGCCAGCAGGGTTAGCGGATACACAGATACGCAGTATTTT; CDR3: CASRVSGYTDTQYF
size: many; V: TRBV30; J: TRBJ2-1; D: -; DNA: TGTGCCTGGAATAGCGGTGAGGGTAGCAACAATGAGCAGTTCTTC; CDR3: CAWNSGEGSNNEQFF
size: -; V: TRBV10-3; J: TRBJ2-7; D: TRBD1; DNA: TGTGCCATAAAGGACAGGGGCGACTCCTACGAGCAGTACTTC; CDR3: CAIKDRGDSYEQYF
size: many; V: TRBV6-5; J: TRBJ2-5; D: -; DNA: TGTGCCAGCAGTTACTCGGGGGGACTTCAAGAGACCCAGTACTTC; CDR3: CASSYSGGLQETQYF
size: few; V: TRBV25-1; J: TRBJ2-7; D: TRBD1; DNA: TGTGCCAGCAGTGAAGGGACAGGGAGGTACGAGCAGTACTTC; CDR3: CASSEGTGRYEQYF
size: few; V: TRBV6-1; J: TRBJ1-1; D: -; DNA: TGTGCCAGCAGTGAAGTGGGGGTACAGGGCGGAGCTTTCTTT; CDR3: CASSEVGVQGGAFF
size: -; V: TRBV14; J: TRBJ2-1; D: -; DNA: TGTGCCAGCAGCCAAGACAGTCGGGGTAATGAGCAGTTCTTC; CDR3: CASSQDSRGNEQFF
size: few; V: TRBV9; J: TRBJ2-3; D: TRBD1; DNA: TGTGCCAGCAGCGTTGGCAGGGGGTTTATGCAGTATTTT; CDR3: CASSVGRGFMQYF
size: many; V: TRBV6-5; J: TRBJ2-1; D: -; DNA: TGTGCCAGCAGTTACTATCGGGGATTCCCCTACAATGAGCAGTTCTTC; CDR3: CASSYYRGFPYNEQFF
size: -; V: TRBV12-3/TRBV12-4; J: TRBJ1-2; D: TRBD1; DNA: TGTGCCAGCAGTTTAGGGCAGGGGGAGAATAACTATGGCTACACCTTC; CDR3: CASSLGQGENNYGYTF
size: few; V: TRBV27; J: TRBJ2-1; D: -; DNA: TGTGCCAGCAGTTTAATCTCCTGGGGCAATGAGCAGTTCTTC; CDR3: CASSLISWGNEQFF
size: many; V: TRBV7-2; J: TRBJ1-6; D: -; DNA: TGTGCCAGCAGCGCGCGACAGGCCTTCTCCTATAATTCACCCCTCCACTTT; CDR3: CASSARQAFSYNSPLHF
size: -; V: TRBV6-1; J: TRBJ2-1; D: TRBD2; DNA: TGTGCCACCCGAGCGGGGGCCTACAATGAGCAGTTCTTC; CDR3: CATRAGAYNEQFF
size: many; V: TRBV6-1; J: TRBJ2-5; D: -; DNA: TGTGCCAGCAAGAGGGCCCCCCAAGAGACCCAGTACTTC; CDR3: CASKRAPQETQYF
size: -; V: TRBV4-2; J: TRBJ2-4; D: -; DNA: TGTGCCAGCAGCCAAGATTTAACCCAAAACATTCAGTACTTC; CDR3: CASSQDLTQNIQYF
size: many; V: TRBV7-8; J: TRBJ1-2; D: -; DNA: TGTGCCAGCAGCTTATCGACGGCTTATGGCTACACCTTC; CDR3: CASSLSTAYGYTF